The 27 T cell receptor beta chains reported below all come from one sample, sequenced in a study of blood T cells in healthy people across ages. For the second PCR, which ran for 7 to 11 cycles, a sample-barcoded 5' primer and a J-beta primer mix were used. TCRdb independently ran MiXCR on the 5' RACE reads; one entry per CDR3 protein. In the table there are approximately 810,000 distinct CDR3 sequences, roughly 35% of which are singletons. The sample consisted of blood. Receptors were obtained from a man in his late teens or twenties in good health.

This clonotype was observed many times. V gene TRBV11-2 combines with J gene TRBJ2-1; TRBD2 aligns across 13 bases. In germline, CDR1 is SGHAT, CDR2 FQNNGV. The CDR3 loop spans 17 amino acids. Trimming at V came to 1 base and at J to 7 bases, leaving 7 bases not matched to a gene. The CDR3 coding sequence is TGTGCCAGCAGCTTAGTACTAGCGGGGGGGCCATTAAATGAGCAGTTCTTC. Its translation: CASSLVLAGGPLNEQFF.

This rearrangement joins TRBV4-1 to TRBJ1-2; D is perhaps TRBD1 (6 bases). Trimming pared 0 bases from V and 2 bases from J, leaving 13 bases between. Germline V gene lookup returns CDR1 MGHRA and CDR2 YSYEKL. The CDR3 runs to 16 residues. CDR3 protein: CASSQDGAGENYGYTF. In nucleotides, the CDR3 is TGCGCCAGCAGCCAAGATGGGGCAGGGGAAAACTATGGCTACACCTTC.

The chain recombines TRBV12-3 or TRBV12-4 with TRBJ2-3, with 9 bases matching TRBD2. The trim removed 3 bases at V and 4 bases at J, leaving 17 bases unmatched. The CDR3 length is 19 residues. CDR3 sequence: CASSLIIPSGVSSADTQYF. CDR3 sequence (DNA): TGTGCCAGCAGTTTGATCATTCCTAGCGGGGTGTCCTCTGCAGATACGCAGTATTTT.

The chain is built from TRBV14 and TRBJ1-1; 7 bases align to TRBD1. This CDR3 is built from 14 residues. Germline-derived CDR1 and CDR2 are SGHDN and FVKESK. V trimming: 5 bases; J trimming: 3 bases; junction bases outside the gene matches: 6. The CDR3 DNA is TGTGCCAGCAGCAGATCCAGGGGGGACACTGAAGCTTTCTTT. Its translation is CASSRSRGDTEAFF.

This clonotype was seen repeatedly, ten times or more. The chain links TRBV12-3 or TRBV12-4 to TRBJ2-3, with 7 positions matching TRBD2. The CDR3 consists of 17 residues. V was pared by 4 bases and J by 1 base, with 11 bases of the junction left unmatched. The CDR3 protein is CASSWGGGTRGTDTQYF. The CDR3 DNA follows: TGTGCCAGCAGTTGGGGGGGGGGGACTCGAGGCACAGATACGCAGTATTTT.

This clonotype was observed a handful of times. V gene TRBV20-1 combines with J gene TRBJ2-3, with a weak D call TRBD1 (5 bases). CDR1 is DFQATT and CDR2 is SNEGSKA in the germline V gene (reference sequence). Trimming took off 3 bases at V and 2 bases at J, with 12 bases between the two ends. The CDR3 has 14 residues. CDR3 loop: CSARALTDTDTQYF. CDR3 nucleotide sequence: TGCAGTGCTAGGGCTTTGACAGACACAGATACGCAGTATTTT.

The chain employs TRBV12-3 or TRBV12-4 and TRBJ2-3; no definite D call. The length of the CDR3 is 17 residues. Trimming removed 3 bases at V and 0 bases at J, with 16 bases between. CDR3 in amino acids: CASSLVADGTSTDTQYF. Here the CDR3 DNA reads TGTGCCAGCAGTTTGGTAGCCGACGGCACTAGCACAGATACGCAGTATTTT.

This clonotype turned up a few times. The rearrangement joins TRBV7-9 to TRBJ1-2; no firm D call. Germline V lookup: CDR1 SEHNR, CDR2 FQNEAQ (reference sequence). The CDR3 loop spans 14 amino acids. Trimming cost V 2 bases and J 6 bases, with 13 bases left between them. CDR3 sequence: CASSLIRPSDGYTF. CDR3 sequence (DNA): TGTGCCAGCAGCTTAATACGGCCTTCAGATGGCTACACCTTC.

As for this clonotype: Compared with germline, one end of the junction differs, possibly owing to a read error. The chain is built from TRBV20-1 and TRBJ2-3; D not resolved. The CDR3 is 14 amino acids. The germline gives CDR1 DFQATT, CDR2 SNEGSKA (reference sequence). CDR3 sequence reads: CSATSPGGTETQYF. CDR3 coding DNA: TGCAGTGCCACAAGTCCGGGTGGCACAGAGACGCAGTATTTT.

The gene calls are TRBV27 and TRBJ1-2; 9 nucleotides align to TRBD1. In germline, CDR1 is MNHEY, CDR2 SMNVEV (reference sequence). After removal of 5 bases from V and 6 bases from J, the junction contained 10 bases not matched to a gene. The CDR3 spans 15 residues. DNA for the CDR3: TGTGCCAGCAGTCTTACAGGGGGCGGGGCAGATGGCTACACCTTC. Amino acids: CASSLTGGGADGYTF.

This clonotype was detected only a few times. The V call is TRBV29-1, the J call TRBJ1-1, with unresolved D. Germline CDR1 SQVTM, CDR2 ANQGSEA. The CDR3 runs to 13 residues. V lost 1 base and J 2 bases, leaving 8 bases between the germline ends. CDR3 nucleotide sequence: TGCAGCGTTGAAGTTCACAGTAACACTGAAGCTTTCTTT. It encodes CSVEVHSNTEAFF.

This chain links TRBV5-6 with TRBJ1-2; D is ambiguous. This CDR3 has 13 residues. Per the germline V gene, CDR1 is SGHDT and CDR2 is YYEEEE. The V end was cut by 2 bases, the J end by 4 bases, with 9 bases between. This CDR3 reads CASSFDAFYGYTF. CDR3 DNA: TGTGCCAGCAGCTTTGACGCCTTCTATGGCTACACCTTC.

There are a few counts of this clonotype. The chain employs TRBV9 and TRBJ2-1, with D tentatively TRBD1 or TRBD2 (5 bases each). Germline V lookup: CDR1 SGDLS, CDR2 YYNGEE. This CDR3 comprises 15 residues. The V and J ends lost 0 bases and 8 bases respectively, with 15 bases between them. The CDR3 DNA follows: TGTGCCAGCAGCGTAGCTGGGACCGGGCGCGATGAGCAGTTCTTC. Its translation: CASSVAGTGRDEQFF.

The sample holds many counts of this clonotype. The chain has TRBV12-3 or TRBV12-4 and TRBJ2-1, with TRBD2 matching over 7 bases. This CDR3 region has 13 residues. V lost 6 bases and J lost 6; bases outside the gene matches: 5. Here the CDR3 DNA reads TGTGCCAGCAGCCCTTCGGGGGGCAATGAGCAGTTCTTC. This gives the protein CASSPSGGNEQFF.

This clonotype appeared a few times. The DNA of the CDR3 is TGTGGAACAGGACAGGGCGGCCTGAGCGCTGGAAACACCATATATTTT. Translating it yields CGTGQGGLSAGNTIYF. This chain links TRBV12-3 or TRBV12-4 with TRBJ1-3; the match to TRBD1 covers 8 bases. The CDR3 loop spans 16 amino acids.

This clonotype was counted only a few times. This chain links TRBV7-9 with TRBJ1-2; D uncertain. The CDR3 loop spans 16 amino acids. V shed 4 bases and J shed 3 bases, with 18 bases lying between them. Germline-derived CDR1 and CDR2 are SEHNR and FQNEAQ (reference sequence). CDR3 DNA: TGTGCCAGCAGCTCATCTGGGCGGGGATACGACTATGGCTACACCTTC. Translated, it gives CASSSSGRGYDYGYTF.

This chain uses TRBV5-1 with TRBJ2-7; no reliable D call. From germline, CDR1 is SGHRS and CDR2 YFSETQ. This CDR3 is built from 15 residues. The V end was cut by 2 bases, the J end by 0 bases, with 12 bases between. DNA for the CDR3: TGCGCCAGCAGCTTATCGTGGGGTCCCTCCTACGAGCAGTACTTC. Residues: CASSLSWGPSYEQYF.

The chain is built from TRBV12-3 or TRBV12-4 and TRBJ1-3; 8 bases are shared with TRBD1. V lost 7 bases to trimming and J lost 6 bases; unmatched junction nucleotides: 8. This CDR3 is 14 amino acids long. CDR3 amino acids: CASKQGAAINTIYF. CDR3 bases: TGTGCCAGCAAGCAGGGGGCCGCGATAAACACCATATATTTT.

In this sample, this clonotype turned up a few times. The V and J genes are TRBV20-1 and TRBJ2-5; a possible D gene is TRBD2 (5 bases). V lost 5 bases to trimming and J lost 11 bases, with 15 bases between them. This CDR3 is 11 amino acids long. Per germline, CDR1 DFQATT and CDR2 SNEGSKA (reference sequence). CDR3 sequence reads: CSAGLGNEQYF. CDR3 DNA sequence: TGCAGTGCTGGACTTGGGAATGAGCAGTACTTC.

This clonotype was seen a few times. The V gene is TRBV5-6, the J gene TRBJ2-4; 7 bases are a match to TRBD1. The CDR3 loop spans 15 amino acids. Germline assignment: CDR1 SGHDT and CDR2 YYEEEE. V was clipped by 6 bases and J by 2 bases; unmatched bases: 8. CDR3 DNA: TGTGCCAGCAAGACAGGGTCGATGACCAAAAACATTCAGTACTTC. Its translation: CASKTGSMTKNIQYF.

This clonotype was recorded a few times. V is TRBV12-3 or TRBV12-4 and J is TRBJ2-5; 16 bases line up with TRBD2. The V and J ends lost 8 bases and 12 bases, in that order; junction bases with no gene match: 9. This CDR3 spans 14 amino acids. The CDR3 is CASGTGTSGGAEYF. DNA for the CDR3: TGTGCCAGCGGGACCGGGACTAGCGGGGGGGCAGAGTACTTC.

This sequence joins TRBV28 and TRBJ2-7, with 9 nucleotides matching TRBD1. This CDR3 comprises 17 residues. J was trimmed by 3 bases and V by 3 bases; bases with no gene match: 12. In germline, CDR1 is MDHEN, CDR2 SYDVKM. The DNA for the CDR3 is TGTGCCAGCAGTTTTTCGGGCTTGGACAGGGGTAGCTACGAGCAGTACTTC. It specifies CASSFSGLDRGSYEQYF.

This chain joins TRBV6-2 or TRBV6-3 and TRBJ2-7, with D perhaps matching TRBD1 or TRBD2 (5 bases each). Germline-derived CDR1 and CDR2 are MNHEY and SVGEGT. Trimming cost V 4 bases and J 1 base, with 11 bases left between them. The CDR3 is 14 residues long. This CDR3 is CASSSAGASYEQYF. In DNA form, the CDR3 reads TGTGCCAGCAGTTCCGCCGGGGCTTCCTACGAGCAGTACTTC.

Ten or more counts support this clonotype. V and J are TRBV27 and TRBJ1-6, with 9 bases aligning to TRBD1. Germline V gene data show CDR1 as MNHEY and CDR2 as SMNVEV (reference sequence). Trimming cost V 3 bases and J 6 bases; bases outside gene matches: 0. This CDR3 is 14 amino acids long. CDR3 loop: CASSLDRGNSPLHF. The CDR3 nucleotides read TGTGCCAGCAGTTTGGACAGGGGTAATTCACCCCTCCACTTT.

V gene TRBV4-3 combines with J gene TRBJ1-4; no reliable D call. This CDR3 comprises 17 residues. Per the germline V gene, CDR1 is LGHNA and CDR2 is YSLEER. The V gene lost 1 base and the J gene lost 0 bases, with 12 bases spanning the gap. The CDR3: CASSQVTQSATNEKLFF. CDR3 sequence (DNA): TGCGCCAGCAGCCAAGTCACCCAAAGTGCAACTAATGAAAAACTGTTTTTT.

In this sample, this clonotype turned up a few times. The V and J genes are TRBV5-6 and TRBJ1-5; tentatively, D is TRBD1 (5 bases). Trimming pared 3 bases from V and 7 bases from J, leaving 14 bases between. The CDR3 sequence is 14 residues long. Germline V CDR1 and CDR2: SGHDT, YYEEEE. The CDR3 here is CASSSGGGAQPQHF. In DNA form, the CDR3 reads TGTGCCAGCAGCTCAGGTGGGGGAGCGCAGCCCCAGCATTTT. The variable domain in full, completed from reference TRBV5-6 and TRBJ1-5, reads DAGVTQSPTHLIKTRGQQVTLRCSPKSGHDTVSWYQQALGQGPQFIFQYYEEEERQRGNFPDRFSGHQFPNYSSELNVNALLLGDSALYLCASSSGGGAQPQHFGDGTRLSIL.

V gene TRBV12-3 or TRBV12-4 combines with J gene TRBJ1-4; 12 bases map to TRBD1. The CDR3 totals 18 residues. Trimming took 6 bases from V and 8 from J; bases not matched to a gene: 16. CDR3: CASRILGTGGSGSEKLFF. The DNA for the CDR3 is TGTGCCAGCAGGATCCTCGGGACAGGGGGCTCTGGGTCAGAAAAACTGTTTTTT.